This entry features one T cell receptor beta chain sequence. Its antigen target is currently unknown. The input lacks base qualities; no much larger clone sits a single base away. Other DNA sequences from this sample encode an identical CDR3 as well. Using the deep immunoSEQ assay, multiplex PCR amplified TCR CDR3 regions from genomic DNA. Extracted genomic DNA from each cell subset was distributed evenly across all wells of several immunoSEQ 96-well plates, and each plate was treated as a replicate. For unsorted PBMC, roughly 300 ng of genomic DNA, equivalent to around 30,000 T cell genomes, went into each replicate PCR. Ten immunoSEQ deep assay plates were used to sequence unsorted PBMC genomic DNA. Purified libraries were measured with a Qubit 3.0 fluorometer, size-checked on a Bioanalyzer 2100, and measured again with the KAPA Library Quantification kit. A separate single-read 150-cycle Illumina NextSeq 550 flow cell was used to sequence each immunoSEQ 96-well plate. In the authors' own workflow: Because only junctional sequences without quality scores were contained in the immunoSEQ output, filtering matching that applied to full-length reads could not be performed. Sequences were annotated with PyIR, a Python wrapper for IgBLAST v1.9, and V/J genes and CDR3 were assigned using IMGT germline references. Reads with weak V/J assignments (E-value above 1e-6), missing CDR3, stop codons, out-of-frame junctions, or ambiguous translated residues were removed. V3J clonotypes were defined as sequences sharing an identical inferred V gene, J gene, and CDR3 amino acid sequence. The percentage overlap between two repertoires was calculated by dividing the number of shared unique clonotypes by the size of the smaller repertoire. Repertoire richness was assessed with RTK rarefaction, the Chao1 estimator, and Recon v2.1 estimates of unobserved clonotypes. This immuneACCESS table, as held by TCRdb, lists in-frame sequences with V and J called but not all clones. Of the missing ones, under half trace to an unresolved V gene in checked studies; the others have no known cause. V and J calls and clone size are as listed in that table; D and trimming were resolved from the DNA. This sample has about 600,000 clones in its table, and just over 75% of those were observed once. The ten largest clones capture about 11% of the sample.

Healthy HIV-negative adults with no recently reported acute infections or vaccinations were included as donors. All donors were Caucasian adults living in Nashville, Tennessee, USA. In the unsorted samples, around 81 million PBMCs were counted, and genomic DNA was extracted using the QIAamp DNA Blood Mini kit. After blood collection by leukapheresis, PBMCs were isolated using Ficoll-Histopaque density gradient centrifugation and then cryopreserved in the vapor phase of liquid nitrogen. This sample is part of a study of shared clonotypes between healthy human individuals (dated by TCRdb to about 2020). In the study overall: A couple of women and three men aged 18 to 49 years were included in the cohort. The study deeply sequenced blood TCR repertoires of five healthy adults to estimate repertoire size and the extent of clonotype sharing between individuals. Different laboratories and diverse techniques were used to prepare libraries and sequence TCR repertoires, to increase sequencing depth and limit assay-specific biases. Per donor, leukapheresis produced somewhere between about 0.85 and 8.9 billion PBMCs.

Findings and caveats that apply to the study as a whole: Pairwise subsampling indicated that sequencing depth was expected to affect the degree of clonotype sharing among donors. The genetic and exposure-history diversity represented was limited by the small number of donors. Only blood was sampled, and tissue TCR repertoires likely differ from those in blood.

Cut back by 0 bases and 5 bases, the V and J ends lie 14 bases apart. Measured from the cysteine to the phenylalanine, the CDR3 is 14 residues long. The CDR3 DNA has 42 bases and is translated from base 1. CDR1 is given as SQVTM and CDR2 as ANQGSEA, both from the germline V gene. The sequence joins TRBV29-1 to TRBJ2-7; the D gene is perhaps TRBD1, on 7 matching bases. The clonotype comes from a woman between 40 and 55 years old in good health. Some clones in this sample may be carry-over from other donors' samples. Sequenced sample: PBMCs. The sequenced DNA is TGCAGCGTTGAAGACCCTGGAGGGGGCCACGAGCAGTACTTC. Its protein product is CSVEDPGGGHEQYF.